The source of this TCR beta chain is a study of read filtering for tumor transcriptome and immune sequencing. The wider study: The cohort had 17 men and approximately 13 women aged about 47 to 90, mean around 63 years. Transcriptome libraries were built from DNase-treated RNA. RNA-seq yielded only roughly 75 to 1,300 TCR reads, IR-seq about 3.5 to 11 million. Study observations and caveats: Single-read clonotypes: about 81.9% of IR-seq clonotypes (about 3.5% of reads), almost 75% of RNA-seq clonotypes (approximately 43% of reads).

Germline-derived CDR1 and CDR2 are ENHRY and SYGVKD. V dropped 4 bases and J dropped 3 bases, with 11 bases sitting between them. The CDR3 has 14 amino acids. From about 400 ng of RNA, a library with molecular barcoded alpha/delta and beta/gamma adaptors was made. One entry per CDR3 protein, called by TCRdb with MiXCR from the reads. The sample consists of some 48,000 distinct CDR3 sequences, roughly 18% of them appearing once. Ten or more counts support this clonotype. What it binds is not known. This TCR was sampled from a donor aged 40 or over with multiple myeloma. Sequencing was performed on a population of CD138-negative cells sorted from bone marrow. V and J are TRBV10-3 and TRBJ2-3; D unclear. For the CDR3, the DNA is TGTGCCATCAGTGCATATCCCGGGACAGATACGCAGTATTTT. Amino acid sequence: CAISAYPGTDTQYF.